The clone carrying this T cell receptor beta chain occurred a few times. Authors' analysis steps: From reference gene primer amplification, estimates of nucleated cell counts were derived. Sequencing used immunoSEQ multiplex PCR; TCRdb keeps in-frame clones, though not all of them. That table supplies the V and J calls and clone size; D and trimming were determined from the DNA. The sample has a few hundred thousand clones; about nine tenths are singletons. The sample is drawn from a study of blood T cell repertoires in COVID-19. Study overall: COVID-19 samples collected from the United States, Italy and Spain covered acute and convalescent phases. Sources were T cells, B-cell-depleted T cells, or PBMCs; the material itself was cDNA or gDNA.

This receptor was taken from a man between 45 and 60 years old with acute or convalescent COVID-19. Source material: peripheral blood.

The CDR3: CATSAGVPMDTGELFF. The CDR3 DNA follows: TGTGCCACCAGTGCCGGGGTACCCATGGACACCGGGGAGCTGTTTTTT. The chain has TRBV24-1 and TRBJ2-2, with D possibly TRBD2 on 5 matching bases. V lost 5 bases to trimming and J lost 3 bases, with 15 bases between them. Germline V gene sequence: CDR1 KGHDR, CDR2 SFDVKD. CDR3 length: 16 amino acids.